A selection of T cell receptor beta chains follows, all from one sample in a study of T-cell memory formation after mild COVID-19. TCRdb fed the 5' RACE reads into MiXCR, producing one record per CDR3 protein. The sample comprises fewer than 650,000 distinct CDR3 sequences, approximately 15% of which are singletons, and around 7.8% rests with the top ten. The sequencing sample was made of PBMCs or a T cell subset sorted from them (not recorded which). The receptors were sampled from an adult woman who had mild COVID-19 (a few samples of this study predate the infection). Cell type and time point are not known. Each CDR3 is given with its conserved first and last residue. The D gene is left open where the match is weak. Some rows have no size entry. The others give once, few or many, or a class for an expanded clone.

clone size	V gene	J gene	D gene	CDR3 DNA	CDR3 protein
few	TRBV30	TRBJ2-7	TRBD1	TGTGCCTGGAGTCGCGGACAGGGCAAAAACGAGCAGTACTTC	CAWSRGQGKNEQYF
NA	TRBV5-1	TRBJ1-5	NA	TGCGCCAGCAGCCCTTTTCGGGGGGAGTATAGCAATCAGCCCCAGCATTTT	CASSPFRGEYSNQPQHF
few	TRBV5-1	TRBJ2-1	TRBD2	TGCGCCAGCAGCTTGTCGGCTAGCGGAGGCAATGAGCAGTTCTTC	CASSLSASGGNEQFF
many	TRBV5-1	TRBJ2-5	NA	TGCGCCAGCAGACGGAAGGTTCAAGAGACCCAGTACTTC	CASRRKVQETQYF
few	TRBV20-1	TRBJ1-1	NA	TGCAGTGCTAGAGGAGGGATGAACACTGAAGCTTTCTTT	CSARGGMNTEAFF
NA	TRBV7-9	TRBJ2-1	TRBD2	TGTGCCAGCAGCCATCGACTAGCGGGGGGAGGCAATGAGCAGTTCTTC	CASSHRLAGGGNEQFF
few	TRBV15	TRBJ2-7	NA	TGTGCCACCAGCAGTGACGTCGCCTACGAGCAGTACTTC	CATSSDVAYEQYF
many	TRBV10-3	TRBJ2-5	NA	TGTGCCATCAGTCAGGGCGAGACCCAGTACTTC	CAISQGETQYF
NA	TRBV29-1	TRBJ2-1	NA	TGCAGCGTTGAAGAAACGGCAGGGGTGATCAATGAGCAGTTCTTC	CSVEETAGVINEQFF
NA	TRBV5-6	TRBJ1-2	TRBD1	TGTGCCAGCAGGGAACCGGGACAGGCACAGTATGGCTACACCTTC	CASREPGQAQYGYTF
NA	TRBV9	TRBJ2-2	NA	TGTGCCAGCAGCGACAGCGACAGGCCCCTGACCGGGGAGCTGTTTTTT	CASSDSDRPLTGELFF
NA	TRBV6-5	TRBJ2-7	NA	TGTGCCAGCAGGCCCCAGGGGCTTCTTACCTACGAGCAGTACTTC	CASRPQGLLTYEQYF
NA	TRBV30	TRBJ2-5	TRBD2	TGTGCCTGGAGTGTGGCTAGCGGGGGAAAGACCCAGTACTTC	CAWSVASGGKTQYF
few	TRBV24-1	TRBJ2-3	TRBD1	TGTGCCACCGAAGACAGGGGGTCCACAGATACGCAGTATTTT	CATEDRGSTDTQYF
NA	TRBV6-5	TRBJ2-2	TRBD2	TGTGCCAGCAGTTACTCCCTAGCGGGAGATCTTGGCACCGGGGAGCTGTTTTTT	CASSYSLAGDLGTGELFF
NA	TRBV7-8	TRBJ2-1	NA	TGTGCCAGCAGCCCAAGTTGGGACGGTACCCGCGAGGAGCAGTTCTTC	CASSPSWDGTREEQFF
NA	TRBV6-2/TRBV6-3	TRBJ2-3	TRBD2	TGTGCCAGCAGTTACTCGCGGGGGGGCCTAGATACGCAGTATTTT	CASSYSRGGLDTQYF
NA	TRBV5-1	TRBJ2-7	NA	TGCGCCAGCAGAATGATCCTGAGCTCCTACGAGCAGTACTTC	CASRMILSSYEQYF
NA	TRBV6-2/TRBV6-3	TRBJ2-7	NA	TGTGCCAGCAGTTACCCAACAGTGGGCCCGACCGGCTACGAGCAGTACTTC	CASSYPTVGPTGYEQYF
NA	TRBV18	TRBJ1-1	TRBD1	TGTGCCAGCTCACCACTGGGACAGGGAAATTCGAACACTGAAGCTTTCTTT	CASSPLGQGNSNTEAFF
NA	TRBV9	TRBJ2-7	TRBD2	TGTGCCAGCAGCGTAGAAGGCGGGAGGAGGGACGAGCAGTACTTC	CASSVEGGRRDEQYF
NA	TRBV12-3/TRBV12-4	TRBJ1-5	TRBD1	TGTGCCAGCAGTTTTAGGGGGGGACAGGGAGTTAGCAATCAGCCCCAGCATTTT	CASSFRGGQGVSNQPQHF
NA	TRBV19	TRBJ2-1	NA	TGTGCCCGTACTCAACAGGGGGGGTTGTTCTTC	CARTQQGGLFF
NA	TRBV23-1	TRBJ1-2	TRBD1	TGCGCCAGCAGCAACACAGGGGGTTGTGGCTACACCTTC	CASSNTGGCGYTF
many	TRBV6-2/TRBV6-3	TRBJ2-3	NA	TGTGCCAGCAGTTACCCCACAGATACGCAGTATTTT	CASSYPTDTQYF
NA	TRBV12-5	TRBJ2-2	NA	TGTGCTAGCTTAGAGGGGTTCGCGAACACCGGGGAGCTGTTTTTT	CASLEGFANTGELFF
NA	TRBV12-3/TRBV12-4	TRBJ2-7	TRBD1	TGTGCCAGCAGTTTCTGGACAGGGGGCGGAAACGAGCAGTACTTC	CASSFWTGGGNEQYF
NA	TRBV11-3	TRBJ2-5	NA	TGTGCCAGCAGCCCCGGGACTCTGGAGCGAGAGACCCAGTACTTC	CASSPGTLERETQYF
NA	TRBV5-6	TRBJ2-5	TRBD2	TGTGCCAGCAGCGGTGGACTAGCGGGCGGAGAGACCCAGTACTTC	CASSGGLAGGETQYF
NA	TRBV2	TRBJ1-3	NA	TGTGCCAGCAGTGAAGGGTGGCAGGGTGGCGGAAACACCATATATTTT	CASSEGWQGGGNTIYF
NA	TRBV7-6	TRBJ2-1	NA	TGTGCCAGCAGCTTAGCCGAGGGTAGGAACAATGAGCAGTTCTTC	CASSLAEGRNNEQFF
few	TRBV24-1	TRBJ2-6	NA	TGTGCCACCAGTGACCGGTCAAGCTCTGGGGCCAACGTCCTGACTTTC	CATSDRSSSGANVLTF
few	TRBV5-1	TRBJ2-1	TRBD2	TGCGCCAGCAGCGGGGGACTAGCGGGTGAGGAGCAGTTCTTC	CASSGGLAGEEQFF
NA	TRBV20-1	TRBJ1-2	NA	TGCAGTGCTGGTGACAGGAGCTATGGCTACACCTTC	CSAGDRSYGYTF
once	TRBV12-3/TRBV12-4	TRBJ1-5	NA	TGTGCCAGCAGTTTCGGCGGGAACAATCAGCCCCAGCATTTT	CASSFGGNNQPQHF
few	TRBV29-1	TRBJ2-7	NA	TGCAGCGTCACAGACAGACCAGCCTACGAGCAGTACTTC	CSVTDRPAYEQYF
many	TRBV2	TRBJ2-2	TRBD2	TGTGCCAGCCGTAGCGGGGGGGAGAACACCGGGGAGCTGTTTTTT	CASRSGGENTGELFF
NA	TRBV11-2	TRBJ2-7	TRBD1	TGTGCCAGCAGCTTCCTGACAGGGGAGTCGTACGAGCAGTACTTC	CASSFLTGESYEQYF
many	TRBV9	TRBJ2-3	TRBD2	TGTGCCAGCAGCGCAACTAGCGGGGGCACAGATACGCAGTATTTT	CASSATSGGTDTQYF
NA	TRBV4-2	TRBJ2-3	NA	TGTGCCAGCAGCCAAAGGACTGGCAGCACAGATACGCAGTATTTT	CASSQRTGSTDTQYF
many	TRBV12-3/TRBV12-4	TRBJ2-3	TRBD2	TGTGCCAGCAGCACCCGGGTAGTAGCGGGAGGGCCCGGCACAGATACGCAGTATTTT	CASSTRVVAGGPGTDTQYF
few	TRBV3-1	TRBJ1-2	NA	TGTGCCAGCAGCCAAGGGACAGCCGCCCGGGTCTATGGCTACACCTTC	CASSQGTAARVYGYTF
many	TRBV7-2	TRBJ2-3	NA	TGTGCCAGCAGCCTCGGACTCTTCACAGATACGCAGTATTTT	CASSLGLFTDTQYF
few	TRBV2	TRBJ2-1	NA	TGTGCCAGTTTCCTTTACAATGAGCAGTTCTTC	CASFLYNEQFF
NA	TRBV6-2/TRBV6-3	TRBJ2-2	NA	TGTGCCAGCAGCGAGTGGGAGATCGGGGAGCTGTTTTTT	CASSEWEIGELFF
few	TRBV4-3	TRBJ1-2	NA	TGCGCCAGCAGCCAAGATCGTATTCAGGGATACACCTTC	CASSQDRIQGYTF
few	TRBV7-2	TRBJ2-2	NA	TGTGCCAGCAGCTTAGGGAGCGCCTCCGGGGAGCTGTTTTTT	CASSLGSASGELFF